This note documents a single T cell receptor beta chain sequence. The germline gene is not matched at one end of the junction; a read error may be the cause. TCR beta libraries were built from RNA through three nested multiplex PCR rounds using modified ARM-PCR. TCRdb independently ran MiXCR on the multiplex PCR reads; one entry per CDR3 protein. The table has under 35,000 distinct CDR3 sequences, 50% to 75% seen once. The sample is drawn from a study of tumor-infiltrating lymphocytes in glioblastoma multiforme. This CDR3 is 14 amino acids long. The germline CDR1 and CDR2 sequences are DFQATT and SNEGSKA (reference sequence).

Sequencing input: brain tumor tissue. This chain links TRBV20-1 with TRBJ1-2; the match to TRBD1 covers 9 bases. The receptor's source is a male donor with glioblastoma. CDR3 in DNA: TGCAGTGCTACCGAACAGGGGGCCAACTATGACTACACCTTC. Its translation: CSATEQGANYDYTF.